This T cell receptor (beta chain) was profiled in a study of HIV-infected patients and healthy controls. Relative to its sample, this clonotype is medium-sized. What it binds is unknown. About 500 ng RNA was reverse transcribed with alpha and beta constant-region primers. Separate chain-specific third strand synthesis with multiplexing indices produced the alpha and beta libraries. MiXCR was run by TCRdb on the 5' RACE reads, yielding one entry per CDR3 protein. Of 10,000 to 15,000 distinct CDR3 sequences detected, 5% to 5.5% appear once; the ten largest clones hold 3% to 4.5%. No cell fractionation was done, so the repertoire covers all unsorted peripheral blood T cells. Points from the study as a whole: CMV-associated CDR3s mostly grew nonsignificantly during therapy, while HIV-associated CDR3s declined significantly.

The origin of this receptor is an adult in good health. The sequenced sample consisted of blood.

In nucleotides, the CDR3 is TGTGCCAGCAGCTTATCCCCAGGGTCCTACGAGCAGTACTTC. Residues: CASSLSPGSYEQYF. This chain joins TRBV7-2 and TRBJ2-7, with D perhaps TRBD1 (5 bases). Germline V CDR1 and CDR2: SGHTA, FQGNSA. Trimming cost V 2 bases and J 1 base, with 9 bases left between them. The CDR3 runs to 14 residues.